These T cell receptor beta chains were read from a single sample in a study of blood T cell repertoires in COVID-19. Data came from immunoSEQ multiplex PCR; TCRdb stores just in-frame clones and leaves some out. The repertoire has 250,000 to 300,000 clones, more than 75% of them found once; the top ten carry over 2%. The sequencing input was PBMCs or T cells enriched from blood (not recorded which). These receptors all come from a woman aged 60-70 years in a cohort exposed to, infected with or recovered from COVID-19 (not recorded which). Each CDR3 is given with its conserved first and last residue. A D gene is named only where the DNA matches it firmly. Where a row states a size, it is once, few, many or the class of an expanded clone; other rows omit it.

>NA|NA|TRBJ2-5|TRBV3-1/TRBV3-2
CASSHTSQETQYF
TGTGCCAGCAGCCACACCAGTCAAGAGACCCAGTACTTC
>NA|NA|TRBJ2-5|TRBV5-1
CASSLVGQETQYF
TGCGCCAGCAGCTTGGTCGGCCAAGAGACCCAGTACTTC
>NA|TRBD2|TRBJ2-3|TRBV24-1
CATSDPSGRIDTQYF
TGTGCCACCAGTGACCCGAGCGGGAGGATAGATACGCAGTATTTT
>NA|TRBD1|TRBJ1-1|TRBV19
CASGLTGVAFF
TGTGCCAGTGGCCTTACAGGGGTAGCTTTCTTT
>NA|NA|TRBJ1-6|TRBV30
CAWRYSSGPLSSYNSPLHF
TGTGCCTGGAGATACTCTTCAGGTCCGCTCAGCTCCTATAATTCACCCCTCCACTTT
>NA|TRBD1|TRBJ1-4|TRBV5-4
CASSLNRGATNEKLFF
TGTGCCAGCAGCTTGAACAGGGGCGCCACTAATGAAAAACTGTTTTTT
>NA|NA|TRBJ1-2|TRBV18
CASSSGREMGGYTF
TGTGCCAGCTCTTCGGGCAGGGAAATGGGTGGCTACACCTTC
>NA|NA|TRBJ2-7|TRBV3-1/TRBV3-2
CASSQAVEQYF
TGTGCCAGCAGCCAAGCTGTAGAGCAGTACTTC
>NA|NA|TRBJ2-7|TRBV4-1
CASSSKLAAYEQYF
TGCGCCAGCAGCTCTAAACTAGCAGCCTACGAGCAGTACTTC
>NA|NA|TRBJ2-2|TRBV10-3
CAISEGDRRTGELFF
TGTGCCATCAGTGAAGGTGACAGACGCACCGGGGAGCTGTTTTTT
>NA|TRBD2|TRBJ2-1|TRBV6-5
CASSYGLAVYNEQFF
TGTGCCAGCAGTTACGGGCTAGCGGTCTACAATGAGCAGTTCTTC
>NA|TRBD1|TRBJ2-6|TRBV6-5
CASRGTVLGANVLTF
TGTGCCAGCAGAGGGACAGTATTAGGGGCCAACGTCCTGACTTTC
>once|NA|TRBJ1-5|TRBV21-1
CASSKEGRGRVMNQPQHF
TGTGCCAGCAGCAAAGAGGGCAGGGGGCGAGTAATGAATCAGCCCCAGCATTTT
>NA|TRBD2|TRBJ2-2|TRBV9
CASSVGGLAVTGELFF
TGTGCCAGCAGCGTAGGGGGACTAGCAGTCACCGGGGAGCTGTTTTTT
>NA|NA|TRBJ1-2|TRBV10-2
CASSELGIGDFYGYTF
TGCGCCAGCAGTGAATTGGGGATAGGGGACTTCTATGGCTACACCTTC
>NA|NA|TRBJ2-5|TRBV2
CASSARRGKETQYF
TGTGCCAGCAGTGCTCGTCGGGGGAAAGAGACCCAGTACTTC
>NA|TRBD1|TRBJ1-6|TRBV2
CASTRGTGGDSPLHF
TGTGCCAGCACCAGGGGGACCGGAGGGGATTCACCCCTCCACTTT
>NA|NA|TRBJ2-1|TRBV6-5
CASSPIGGYNEQFF
TGTGCCAGCAGCCCGATAGGGGGCTACAATGAGCAGTTCTTC